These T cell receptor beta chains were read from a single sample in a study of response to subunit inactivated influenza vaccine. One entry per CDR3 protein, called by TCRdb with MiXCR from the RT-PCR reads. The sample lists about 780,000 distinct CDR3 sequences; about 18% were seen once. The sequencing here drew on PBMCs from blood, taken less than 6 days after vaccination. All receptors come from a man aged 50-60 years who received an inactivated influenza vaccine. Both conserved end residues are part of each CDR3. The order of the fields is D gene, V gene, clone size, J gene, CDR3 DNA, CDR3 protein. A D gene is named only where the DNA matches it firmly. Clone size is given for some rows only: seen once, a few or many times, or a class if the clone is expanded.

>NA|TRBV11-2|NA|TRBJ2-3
TGTGCCAGCAGCGCCCGGGACAAGCTCCCAGATACGCAGTATTTT
CASSARDKLPDTQYF
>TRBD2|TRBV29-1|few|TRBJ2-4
TGCAGCGTTCAAGGACTAGGGCGAAACATTCAGTACTTC
CSVQGLGRNIQYF
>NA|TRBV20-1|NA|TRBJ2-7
TGCAGTGCTAGAGTTGGCAGGGGAGGAACCTACGAGCAGTACTTC
CSARVGRGGTYEQYF
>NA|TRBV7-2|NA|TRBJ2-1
TGTGCCAGCAGCTTTATTCTGGTTAATGAGCAGTTCTTC
CASSFILVNEQFF
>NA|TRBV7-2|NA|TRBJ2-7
TGTGCCAGCAGCTCCCAGAGGACACAACACTACGAGCAGTACTTC
CASSSQRTQHYEQYF
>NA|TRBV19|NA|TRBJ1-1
TGTGCCAGTACCATTCTCGGGAGGAACACTGAAGCTTTCTTT
CASTILGRNTEAFF
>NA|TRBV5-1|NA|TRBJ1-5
TGCGCCAGCAGCTTCGGGGTAGATCAGCCCCAGCATTTT
CASSFGVDQPQHF
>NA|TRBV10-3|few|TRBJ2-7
TGTGCCATCAGTGCGTCGGACAGCCCCTACGAGCAGTACTTC
CAISASDSPYEQYF
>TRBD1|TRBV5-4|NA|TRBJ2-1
TGTGCCAGCAGCAAGGGACAGGGGGCGGAGAATGAGCAGTTCTTC
CASSKGQGAENEQFF
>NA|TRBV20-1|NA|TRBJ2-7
TGCAGTGCCCTGAGGAGGCACGAGCAGTACTTC
CSALRRHEQYF
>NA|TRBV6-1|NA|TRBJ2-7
TGTGCCAGCAGCTCCGATACAGCCTACGAGCAGTACTTC
CASSSDTAYEQYF
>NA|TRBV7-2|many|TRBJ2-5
TGTGCCAGCAGCCCTAGGCCCCAAGAGACCCAGTACTTC
CASSPRPQETQYF
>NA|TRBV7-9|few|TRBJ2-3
TGTGCCAGCAGCCAAGTGGAGGCCCGTGGCACAGATACGCAGTATTTT
CASSQVEARGTDTQYF
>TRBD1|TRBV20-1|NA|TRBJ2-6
TGCAGTGCTAGAGACCGATGGGGGACAGGGATTTACTCTGGGGCCAACGTCCTGACTTTC
CSARDRWGTGIYSGANVLTF
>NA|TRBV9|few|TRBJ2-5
TGTGCCAGCAGCTCCCTCTCGGTCCAAGAGACCCAGTACTTC
CASSSLSVQETQYF
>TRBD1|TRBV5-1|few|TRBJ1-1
TGCGCCAGCAGCTTATGGGACAGCCAGAACACTGAAGCTTTCTTT
CASSLWDSQNTEAFF
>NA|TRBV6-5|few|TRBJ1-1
TGTGCCAGCAGTTACGTCAGGGACACTGAAGCTTTCTTT
CASSYVRDTEAFF
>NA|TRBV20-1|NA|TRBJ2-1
TGCAGTGCTGACCCGTTGGAGCGGACCCTTTCCTACAATGAGCAGTTCTTC
CSADPLERTLSYNEQFF
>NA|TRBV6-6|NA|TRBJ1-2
TGTGCCAGCAGTTCGGCAGCTAACTATGGCTACACCTTC
CASSSAANYGYTF
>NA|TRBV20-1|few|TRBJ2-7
TGCAGTGCTAGAGTTCCGGGAGCATCCTACGAGCAGTACTTC
CSARVPGASYEQYF
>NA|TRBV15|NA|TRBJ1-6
TGTGCCACCGGGGGAGCAGGTCGTAATTCACCCCTCCACTTT
CATGGAGRNSPLHF
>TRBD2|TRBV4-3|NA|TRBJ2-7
TGCGCCAGCAGCCCACAAGCGGGAGGCCCCTACGAGCAGTACTTC
CASSPQAGGPYEQYF
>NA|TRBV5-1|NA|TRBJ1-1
TGCGCCAGCAGCATCGGGACGCACACTGAAGCTTTCTTT
CASSIGTHTEAFF
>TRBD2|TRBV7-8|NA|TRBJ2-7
TGTGCCAGCAGTGCCGGGAGGGGGGACTACGAGCAGTACTTC
CASSAGRGDYEQYF
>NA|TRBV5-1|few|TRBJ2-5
TGCGCCAGCAGCTCCTGGGCGGCGCGAGAGACCCAGTACTTC
CASSSWAARETQYF
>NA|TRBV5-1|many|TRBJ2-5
TGTGCCAGCAGCTTAGCCCCAGAGACCCAGTACTTC
CASSLAPETQYF
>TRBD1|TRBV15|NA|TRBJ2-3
TGTGCCACCAGCAGAGGGACGGGGGGCGAGGGACAGGGGAGCACAGATACGCAGTATTTT
CATSRGTGGEGQGSTDTQYF
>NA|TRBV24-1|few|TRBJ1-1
TGTGCCACCACCGAAGGACAGCACACTGAAGCTTTCTTT
CATTEGQHTEAFF
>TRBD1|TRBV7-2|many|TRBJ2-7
TGTGCCAGCAGCCAACGACAGGGAATCTACGAGCAGTACTTC
CASSQRQGIYEQYF
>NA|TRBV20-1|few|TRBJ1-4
TGCAGTGCTAAAGGATATAATGAAAAACTGTTTTTT
CSAKGYNEKLFF
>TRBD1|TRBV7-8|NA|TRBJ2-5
TGTGCCAGCAGCTCTTCAACAGGGGGCATGGAGACCCAGTACTTC
CASSSSTGGMETQYF
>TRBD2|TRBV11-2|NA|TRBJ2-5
TGTGCCAGCAGCGCGGGGGGTCCTAGCGGCCAAGAGACCCAGTACTTC
CASSAGGPSGQETQYF
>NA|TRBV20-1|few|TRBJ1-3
TGCAGTGCTAGAGATTTACAGGGCATGGGGACTGGAAACACCATATATTTT
CSARDLQGMGTGNTIYF
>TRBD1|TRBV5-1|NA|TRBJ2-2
TGCGCCAGCAGCTTACGGGACAGCGCGAACACCGGGGAGCTGTTTTTT
CASSLRDSANTGELFF
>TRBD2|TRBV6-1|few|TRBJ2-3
TGTGCCAGCAGTCCTCCCCGACTAGCGGGAGCATCGAACACAGATACGCAGTATTTT
CASSPPRLAGASNTDTQYF
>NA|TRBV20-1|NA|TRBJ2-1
TGCAGTGCTAGAGATAGCGGTAAGGCTTACAATGAGCAGTTCTTC
CSARDSGKAYNEQFF
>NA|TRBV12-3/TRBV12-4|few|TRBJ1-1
TGTGCCAGCAGTTTAGCCCTGCTTCCGGGGGGCACTGAAGCTTTCTTT
CASSLALLPGGTEAFF
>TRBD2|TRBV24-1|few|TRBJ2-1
TGTGCCACCGGGTCTCCCGGGACTAGCGGGGACAACAATGAGCAGTTCTTC
CATGSPGTSGDNNEQFF
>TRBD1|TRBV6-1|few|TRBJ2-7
TGTGCCAGCTTTAGGACAGGGCACTCCTACGAGCAGTACTTC
CASFRTGHSYEQYF
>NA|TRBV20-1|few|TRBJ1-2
TGCAGTGCTAGAGATAGGGGACGTAGGTATGGCTACACCTTC
CSARDRGRRYGYTF
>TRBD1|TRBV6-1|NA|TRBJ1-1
TGTGCCAGCAGGGAAGACAGGGACACTGAAGCTTTCTTT
CASREDRDTEAFF
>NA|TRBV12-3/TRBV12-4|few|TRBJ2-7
TGTGCCAGCAGTTTACGGGCAGCTTCCTACGAGCAGTACTTC
CASSLRAASYEQYF
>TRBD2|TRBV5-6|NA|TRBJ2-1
TGTGCCAGCAGCTTTTCGGGGGGAGGAATTAGTGAGCAGTTCTTC
CASSFSGGGISEQFF
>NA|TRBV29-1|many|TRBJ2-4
TGCAGCGTTTTAGCGCTAAACATTCAGTACTTC
CSVLALNIQYF
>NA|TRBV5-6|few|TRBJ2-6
TGTGCCAGCAGCTTTGTCGCGACTTCCCTCTCTGGGGCCAACGTCCTGACTTTC
CASSFVATSLSGANVLTF
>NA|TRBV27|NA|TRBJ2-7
TGTGCCAGCAGTTTTGGACGGAACCCCTACGAGCAGTACTTC
CASSFGRNPYEQYF
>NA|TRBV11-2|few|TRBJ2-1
TGTGCCAGCAGCTTACTTGGGGGCGTCAATGAGCAGTTCTTC
CASSLLGGVNEQFF
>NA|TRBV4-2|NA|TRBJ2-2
TGTGCCAGCTCTAAACTCGGGGCCACCGGGGAGCTGTTTTTT
CASSKLGATGELFF
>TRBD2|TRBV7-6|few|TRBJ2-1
TGTGCCAGCAGCCCACCCGGACTAGCGGGAGCCTACAATGAGCAGTTCTTC
CASSPPGLAGAYNEQFF
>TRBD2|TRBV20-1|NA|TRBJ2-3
TGCAGTGCTCTGTCCCACACTAGCGGGATTAGCACAGATACGCAGTATTTT
CSALSHTSGISTDTQYF
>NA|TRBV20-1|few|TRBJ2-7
TGCAGTGCAGCTCCCCCCCCTGTCTACGAGCAGTACTTC
CSAAPPPVYEQYF
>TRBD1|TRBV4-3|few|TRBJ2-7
TGCGCCAGCAGCCAAACCAGGGGGTCGTACGAGCAGTACTTC
CASSQTRGSYEQYF
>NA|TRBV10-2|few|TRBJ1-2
TGCGCCAGCAGTGCTTCAGGGCCCCACTATGGCTACACCTTC
CASSASGPHYGYTF
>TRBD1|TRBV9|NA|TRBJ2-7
TGTGCCAGCAGCGTTATACCGGGACAGGGACGAAGTAGCGGCTCCTACGAGCAGTACTTC
CASSVIPGQGRSSGSYEQYF
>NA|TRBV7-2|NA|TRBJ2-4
TGTGCCAGCAGCTTAGCGCTGGTGGTTTCGGGGGCAGTAGCCAAAAACATTCAGTACTTC
CASSLALVVSGAVAKNIQYF